This T cell receptor beta chain originates from a study of T cells in Graves' hyperthyroidism and ophthalmopathy. This clonotype was counted at least ten times. J was trimmed by 1 base and V by 6 bases; bases with no gene match: 11. Germline assignment: CDR1 SGHVS and CDR2 FQNEAQ. The CDR3 has 17 amino acids. The investigators amplified TCR beta CDR3 regions from RNA transcripts. During a first-round RT-PCR of the TCR CDR3, the HTBI primer set was used. Via MiXCR, TCRdb re-called the multiplex PCR reads, giving one row per CDR3 protein. The sample holds 400,000 to 600,000 distinct CDR3 sequences, under 25% seen once.

The receptor comes from a man between 18 and 35 years old with Graves' hyperthyroidism. Sequences were obtained from blood. This chain joins TRBV7-8 and TRBJ1-1, with 10 bases aligning to TRBD1. CDR3 loop: CASSLPRQGAPNTEAFF. Written as DNA, the CDR3 is TGTGCCAGCAGTCTCCCTCGACAGGGGGCTCCGAACACTGAAGCTTTCTTT.